What follows describes a single T cell receptor beta chain. Its antigen is unidentified. This sample is drawn from a study of OX40 agonist ivuxolimab in advanced cancers. Study-wide results and limits: The 0.1-3.0 mg/kg partial responders had among the lowest clonal expansion.

Any history of autoimmune disease or systemic immunosuppression disqualified patients. Sampling of blood occurred at baseline, cycle 4 day 1, and cycle 7 day 1. CDR3 length: 15 residues. With 2 bases removed from V and 2 bases from J, the gap between germline ends came to 13 bases. CDR1 MDHEN and CDR2 SYDVKM come from the germline V gene. Using immunoSEQ multiplex PCR, the repertoire was profiled, and TCRdb retains in-frame clones only, with some absent. The table has some 98,000 clones, 93% seen once. The receptor's source is an adult with an advanced solid tumor such as melanoma, head and neck, liver or kidney cancer. V and J are TRBV28 and TRBJ2-7, with unresolved D. The sequencing here drew on CD4+ or CD8+ T cells sorted from blood, taken in a trial of the OX40 agonist ivuxolimab. The CDR3, as DNA: TGTGCCAGCAGTTTAGGGCAGCACCCTCCCTACGAGCAGTACGTC. Protein sequence: CASSLGQHPPYEQYV.